Listed here are 2 T cell receptor beta chains from one sample, sequenced in a study of identical twins. TCRdb reanalysed the 5' RACE reads using MiXCR and keeps one entry per CDR3 protein. Of a few hundred thousand distinct CDR3 sequences in the sample, approximately 8.3% were seen once. These data were likewise used in another study, on yellow fever vaccine responses in identical twins.

Sequenced material: CD8+ T cells sorted from blood. The source is a young woman in good health.

This clonotype was detected many times. This sequence joins TRBV7-9 and TRBJ2-7; D call uncertain. The V gene lost 1 base and the J gene lost 4 bases, with 11 bases spanning the gap. The germline CDR1 and CDR2 sequences are SEHNR and FQNEAQ (reference sequence). This CDR3 contains 14 residues. The CDR3 loop reads CASSLGPTFYEQYF. In DNA form, the CDR3 reads TGTGCCAGCAGCTTAGGACCGACGTTTTACGAGCAGTACTTC.

This clonotype appeared a few times. V usage is TRBV29-1 and J usage is TRBJ2-5, with 9 bases identical to TRBD1. The CDR3 runs 13 residues. Trimming at V came to 7 bases and at J to 5 bases, leaving 8 bases not matched to a gene. The germline V gene has CDR1 SQVTM and CDR2 ANQGSEA. Written as DNA, the CDR3 is TGCAGCGCCAGGGGACAGGGAGGGGAGACCCAGTACTTC. This translates into CSARGQGGETQYF.